The 20 T cell receptor beta chains below come from one sample, sequenced in a study of T cells in Graves' hyperthyroidism and ophthalmopathy (dated by TCRdb to about 2019). To prepare the library, multiplex PCR was applied. Instrument used: Illumina HiSeq 2000. The TCR beta CDR3 regions were amplified from the RNA transcripts. The first round of RT-PCR for the TCR CDR3 was performed with the HTBI primer set and the Qiagen OneStep RT-PCR kit. Starting from the raw public reads, TCRdb applied fastp trimming at Q25, assembled clones with MiXCR and retained in-frame beta chains. Every CDR3 protein is listed once, alongside the most common genes and DNA of its rows. This sample lists about 400,000 distinct CDR3 sequences; over 12% were detected once. Together, the top ten hold approximately 27% of the sample. Sample: blood. The receptors were sampled from a man aged 50 to 60 with Graves' ophthalmopathy.

A few counts support this clonotype. V and J are TRBV12-3 or TRBV12-4 and TRBJ1-2; 9 nucleotides agree with TRBD1. This CDR3 is 16 amino acids long. Trimming cost V 6 bases and J 0 bases; bases outside gene matches: 8. CDR3: CASRAGTGKSNYGYTF. The CDR3 DNA sequence: TGTGCCAGCAGAGCCGGGACAGGGAAATCTAACTATGGCTACACCTTC.

This sequence joins TRBV19 and TRBJ1-2; D call uncertain. There are 11 residues in the CDR3. The germline CDR1 and CDR2 sequences are LNHDA and SQIVND (reference sequence). Trimming left V 8 bases short and J 4 bases short, with 8 bases between. The CDR3 DNA reads TGTGCCAGTCTAACGGGCTATGGCTACACCTTC. Its translation is CASLTGYGYTF.

This clonotype was detected a few times. This chain connects TRBV15 to TRBJ2-4; 7 positions match TRBD2. Germline assignment: CDR1 LNHNV and CDR2 YYDKDF (reference sequence). This CDR3 spans 18 amino acids. V lost 1 base and J lost 0; bases outside the gene matches: 9. This CDR3 is CATSRAGGGILAKNIQYF. As DNA, the CDR3 is TGTGCCACCAGCAGAGCGGGGGGTGGCATCTTAGCCAAAAACATTCAGTACTTC.

This clonotype was seen at least ten times. The chain is built from TRBV5-1 and TRBJ2-2, with D perhaps TRBD2 (5 bases). The germline V gene encodes CDR1 SGHRS and CDR2 YFSETQ. CDR3 length: 17 residues. V was clipped by 4 bases and J by 0 bases, with 16 bases between them. The CDR3 spells CASSPLQGSANTGELFF. In nucleotides, the CDR3 is TGCGCCAGCAGCCCTCTTCAAGGGAGCGCGAACACCGGGGAGCTGTTTTTT.

This clonotype was recorded many times. The gene calls are TRBV20-1 and TRBJ2-1, with D possibly matching TRBD2 (6 bases). The length of the CDR3 is 13 residues. Germline V gives CDR1 DFQATT, CDR2 SNEGSKA (reference sequence). Trimming left V 3 bases short and J 9 bases short, with 15 bases between. The CDR3 coding sequence is TGCAGTGCTAGTTCGTCACGGCGGGGTGAGCAGTTCTTC. Translating it yields CSASSSRRGEQFF.

This clonotype appeared many times. This rearrangement joins TRBV6-6 to TRBJ2-7; 10 bases map to TRBD2. This CDR3 contains 16 residues. V lost 0 bases and J lost 8; bases outside the gene matches: 10. CDR1 and CDR2 (germline): MNHNY, SVGAGI (reference sequence). The CDR3 DNA sequence: TGTGCCAGCAGTTACTCGAGTACAGGGACTAGCGTACAGCAGTACTTC. This sequence encodes CASSYSSTGTSVQQYF.

On this clonotype: One end of the junction is discordant with germline, which a read error may explain. The V call is TRBV5-1, the J call TRBJ2-7; 14 nucleotides match TRBD2. Germline V lookup: CDR1 SGHRS, CDR2 YFSETQ. The CDR3 is made up of 18 amino acids. CDR3 region: CASSKAGTSGRGSYERYF. The CDR3, as DNA: TGCGCCAGCAGCAAGGCCGGGACTAGCGGGAGAGGGTCCTACGAGCGGTACTTC.

In its sample, this clonotype was seen many times. This chain connects TRBV2 to TRBJ2-7; the match to TRBD2 covers 10 bases. There are 15 residues in the CDR3. Germline-derived CDR1 and CDR2 are SNHLY and FYNNEI. V was pared by 2 bases and J by 5 bases, with 6 bases of the junction left unmatched. CDR3 region: CASSEFLLAGNEQYF. CDR3 coding DNA: TGTGCCAGCAGTGAATTCTTACTAGCGGGGAACGAGCAGTACTTC. The complete variable domain, with remaining parts taken from reference TRBV2 and TRBJ2-7, reads EPEVTQTPSHQVTQMGQEVILRCVPISNHLYFYWYRQILGQKVEFLVSFYNNEISEKSEIFDDQFSVERPDGSNFTLKIRSTKLEDSAMYFCASSEFLLAGNEQYFGPGTRLTVT.

This clonotype was observed a few times. The genes are TRBV6-4 and TRBJ1-5; TRBD1 might be the D (5 bases). Germline CDR1 and CDR2: MRHNA and SNTAGT. The germline V and J ends were trimmed by 1 base and 6 bases, with 16 bases remaining between them. The CDR3 contains 16 residues. For the CDR3, the DNA is TGTGCCAGCAGTGACTGGCGGCAGGGCTTCGGTCAGCCCCAGCATTTT. It yields the protein CASSDWRQGFGQPQHF.

With regard to this clonotype: A read error is possible here, since a much larger clone lies one base away. V usage is TRBV11-2 and J usage is TRBJ2-3; weak D call: TRBD2 (5 bases). Germline-derived CDR1 and CDR2 are SGHAT and FQNNGV. The length of the CDR3 is 12 residues. Trimming pared 7 bases from V and 2 bases from J, leaving 7 bases between. In DNA form, the CDR3 reads TGTGCCAGCAACGGGGACACAGATACGCAGTATTTT. Its protein product is CASNGDTDTQYF.

V usage is TRBV20-1 and J usage is TRBJ2-5, with D perhaps assigned TRBD1 or TRBD2 (5 bases each). The CDR3 loop spans 15 amino acids. In germline, CDR1 is DFQATT, CDR2 SNEGSKA (reference sequence). Trimming removed 8 bases at V and 6 bases at J, with 25 bases between. The CDR3 loop is CSRLEEQGRRKTQYF. The CDR3 region has the DNA TGCAGTCGGCTAGAGGAGCAGGGTAGGAGGAAGACCCAGTACTTC.

This clonotype was recorded at least ten times. The genes are TRBV2 and TRBJ2-7; D could derive from TRBD1 or TRBD2 (7 bases each). The V end was cut by 8 bases, the J end by 3 bases, with 14 bases between. Germline CDR1 and CDR2: SNHLY and FYNNEI. This CDR3 is built from 13 residues. CDR3 in amino acids: CASGGGQSYEQYF. CDR3 sequence (DNA): TGTGCCAGCGGGGGGGGACAGAGCTACGAGCAGTACTTC.

This clonotype was seen many times. The chain carries TRBV5-5 and TRBJ2-7; 8 bases match TRBD1. Germline assignment: CDR1 SGHKS and CDR2 YYEKEE (reference sequence). Germline trimming cut 1 base from V and 0 bases from J; bases unmatched to any gene: 9. The CDR3 runs to 17 residues. The CDR3 DNA reads as TGTGCCAGCAGCTTGAGGTTGACAGGGGCAACCTCCTACGAGCAGTACTTC. Amino acid sequence: CASSLRLTGATSYEQYF.

This clonotype was observed many times. The gene calls are TRBV18 and TRBJ2-1; 9 bases line up with TRBD2. With 3 bases clipped from V and 5 bases from J, the junction kept 8 bases outside the gene matches. Germline assignment: CDR1 KGHSH and CDR2 LQKENI. CDR3 length equals 16 residues. This CDR3 reads CASSPSGASGNNEQFF. CDR3 DNA sequence: TGTGCCAGCTCACCTTCCGGGGCTAGCGGGAACAATGAGCAGTTCTTC.

The sample holds many counts of this clonotype. The rearrangement joins TRBV24-1 to TRBJ1-2; D gene uncertain. The length of the CDR3 is 14 residues. Germline V gives CDR1 KGHDR, CDR2 SFDVKD. V shed 4 bases and J shed 4 bases, with 12 bases lying between them. Written as DNA, the CDR3 is TGTGCCACCAGTGACCCCGCCGGTGGCTATGGCTACACCTTC. Residues: CATSDPAGGYGYTF.

This clonotype was seen many times. As DNA, the CDR3 is TGTGCCAGCAGCTCGGGCATGAACACTGAAGCTTTCTTT. The encoded protein is CASSSGMNTEAFF. The rearrangement links TRBV11-3 to TRBJ1-1; D unresolved. Per the germline V gene, CDR1 is SGHNT and CDR2 is YENEEA. This CDR3 is 13 amino acids long. Trimming took off 4 bases at V and 0 bases at J, with 6 bases between the two ends.

This clonotype appeared a single time. This could be a read error, since a much larger clone is one nucleotide away. The rearrangement links TRBV7-2 to TRBJ2-7, with a possible D match to TRBD2 (6 bases). This CDR3 is built from 14 residues. The germline V and J ends were trimmed by 5 bases and 2 bases, with 13 bases remaining between them. Germline CDR1 reads SGHTA; CDR2 reads FQGNSA. The CDR3 is CASSRVEGPYEQYF. CDR3 DNA sequence: TGTGCCAGCAGCCGGGTGGAGGGGCCCTACGAGCAGTACTTC.

This clonotype was counted at least ten times. The rearrangement uses TRBV5-6 and TRBJ2-7; TRBD1 agrees at 8 bases. The V and J ends lost 4 bases and 2 bases, in that order; junction bases with no gene match: 5. Germline-derived CDR1 and CDR2 are SGHDT and YYEEEE. This CDR3 comprises 14 residues. The CDR3 region is CASSRRQGTYEQYF. The CDR3 DNA reads as TGTGCCAGCAGCCGCCGACAGGGGACCTACGAGCAGTACTTC. Supplemented by reference TRBV5-6 and TRBJ2-7, the full variable domain reads DAGVTQSPTHLIKTRGQQVTLRCSPKSGHDTVSWYQQALGQGPQFIFQYYEEEERQRGNFPDRFSGHQFPNYSSELNVNALLLGDSALYLCASSRRQGTYEQYFGPGTRLTVT.

This clonotype was detected many times. CDR3 sequence reads: CASSGGGQGAYGYGYTF. The DNA of the CDR3 is TGTGCCAGCAGTGGGGGGGGCCAGGGGGCTTATGGCTATGGCTACACCTTC. This chain uses TRBV28 with TRBJ1-2, with TRBD1 matching 8 bases. This CDR3 comprises 17 residues. Trimming cost V 5 bases and J 4 bases; bases outside gene matches: 15. Germline-derived CDR1 and CDR2 are MDHEN and SYDVKM.

The chain combines TRBV5-6 with TRBJ2-7; D possibly corresponds to TRBD1 (6 bases). CDR3 length: 14 residues. Trimming shortened V by 4 bases and J by 5 bases, and 16 bases separated the two germline ends. The germline V gene has CDR1 SGHDT and CDR2 YYEEEE. CDR3 residues: CASSGRLGGNEQYF. CDR3 DNA sequence: TGTGCCAGCAGCGGAAGGCTAGGGGGAAACGAGCAGTACTTC. The complete variable domain, with remaining parts taken from reference TRBV5-6 and TRBJ2-7, reads DAGVTQSPTHLIKTRGQQVTLRCSPKSGHDTVSWYQQALGQGPQFIFQYYEEEERQRGNFPDRFSGHQFPNYSSELNVNALLLGDSALYLCASSGRLGGNEQYFGPGTRLTVT.